This TCR beta chain came from a study of blood T cell repertoires in COVID-19. About the study: COVID-19 samples collected from the United States, Italy and Spain covered acute and convalescent phases. From T cells, B-cell-depleted T cells, or PBMCs came the material, which was cDNA or gDNA.

V lost 5 bases, J lost 8 bases, and 9 bases lay in between. This CDR3 has 10 amino acids. CDR1 is DFQATT and CDR2 is SNEGSKA in the germline V gene (reference sequence). Repertoires were generated with immunoSEQ multiplex PCR, while TCRdb's copy carries only in-frame clones and drops some. Of about 110,000 clones listed, approximately 86% are singletons. This clone was found a few times. The origin of this receptor is a woman aged 50 to 65 with active or convalescent COVID-19. V and J are TRBV20-1 and TRBJ1-2, with unresolved D. The material sequenced was peripheral blood. The CDR3 region is CSAATVGYTF. CDR3 coding DNA: TGCAGTGCTGCTACCGTCGGCTACACCTTC.